These T cell receptor beta chains were read from a single sample in a study of shared clonotypes between healthy human individuals. This table comes from immunoSEQ multiplex PCR, and its TCRdb copy is limited to in-frame clones, with some not included. The sample lists about 680,000 clones, under 95% occurring once. Sequencing was carried out using naive CD8+ T cells sorted from blood. The receptor set was obtained from a man between 25 and 39 years old in good health. Both conserved end residues are trimmed from each CDR3. A D gene is named only where the DNA matches it firmly. The size entry is marked missing in some rows and otherwise reads once, few, many or a size class.

J gene	V gene	D gene	clone size	CDR3 protein
TRBJ1-1	TRBV5-6	NA	few	ASSLEQMSTEAF
TRBJ2-7	TRBV5-1	NA	NA	ASSLVGNSYEQY
TRBJ2-7	TRBV5-6	NA	NA	ASSLIRSSANSYEQY
TRBJ2-1	TRBV11-2	TRBD2	NA	ASSSSGNRNEQF
TRBJ2-5	TRBV11-2	TRBD1	once	ASSSWTGRETQY
TRBJ2-3	TRBV20-1	NA	NA	SANFLDTQY
TRBJ2-4	TRBV2	TRBD2	NA	ASSETVGLLGEGQY
TRBJ2-7	TRBV7-9	NA	NA	ASSSPLSASYEQY
TRBJ1-5	TRBV7-9	NA	NA	ASSSRWDNQPQH
TRBJ2-3	TRBV19	NA	NA	ASSRRKASGTDTQY
TRBJ1-4	TRBV15	NA	NA	ATSRGEDNEKLF
TRBJ2-5	TRBV7-9	NA	NA	ASSLAWAVQETQY
TRBJ2-1	TRBV5-4	TRBD2	NA	ASTLGRESYNEQF
TRBJ2-1	TRBV25-1	TRBD2	NA	AVTNRSVEGGRADEQF
TRBJ2-3	TRBV7-2	TRBD2	NA	AMGLAETDTQY
TRBJ1-5	TRBV6-1	NA	NA	ASSETNGGAYSNQPQH
TRBJ1-1	TRBV6-6	NA	NA	ASSDPRRDEAF
TRBJ2-1	TRBV9	NA	NA	ASSRSAGTSYNEQF
TRBJ2-4	TRBV21-1	NA	NA	ASSTRQGRSRAKNIQY
TRBJ2-1	TRBV21-1	NA	NA	ASSRGGVSYNEQF
TRBJ1-1	TRBV12-5	TRBD1	NA	ASGQTGAGTEAF
TRBJ2-7	TRBV18	NA	NA	ASSPPYPSYEQY
TRBJ2-3	TRBV7-7	NA	NA	ASSLEPTDTQY
TRBJ1-5	TRBV7-8	NA	NA	ASSPRQGNQPQH
TRBJ2-7	TRBV6-5	TRBD2	NA	ASSTSGSEQY
TRBJ2-3	TRBV10-3	NA	NA	AISEAGGTDTQY
TRBJ2-5	TRBV27	NA	NA	ASSPNTMAETQY
TRBJ1-3	TRBV11-2	NA	NA	ASSPHGSGNTIY
TRBJ2-1	TRBV10-1	NA	NA	ASSESWTSYNEQF
TRBJ1-1	TRBV5-1	NA	NA	ASSLDTEAF